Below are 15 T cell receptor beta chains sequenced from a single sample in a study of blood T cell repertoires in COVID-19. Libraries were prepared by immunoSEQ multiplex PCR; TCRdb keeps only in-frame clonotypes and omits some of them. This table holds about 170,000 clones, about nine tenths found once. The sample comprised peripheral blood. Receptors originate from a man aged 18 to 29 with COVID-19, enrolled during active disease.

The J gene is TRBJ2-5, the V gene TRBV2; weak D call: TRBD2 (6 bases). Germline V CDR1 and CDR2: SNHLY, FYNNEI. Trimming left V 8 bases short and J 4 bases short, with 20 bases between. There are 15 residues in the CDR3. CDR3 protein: CASHLGPSEGETQYF. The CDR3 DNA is TGTGCCAGCCATCTCGGGCCCTCGGAGGGAGAGACCCAGTACTTC.

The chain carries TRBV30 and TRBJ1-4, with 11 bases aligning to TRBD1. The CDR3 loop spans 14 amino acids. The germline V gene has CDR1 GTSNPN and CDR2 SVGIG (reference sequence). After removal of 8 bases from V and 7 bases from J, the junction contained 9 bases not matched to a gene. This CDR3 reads CALGTGGGGEKLFF. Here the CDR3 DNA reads TGTGCCCTCGGGACAGGGGGTGGTGGTGAAAAACTGTTTTTT.

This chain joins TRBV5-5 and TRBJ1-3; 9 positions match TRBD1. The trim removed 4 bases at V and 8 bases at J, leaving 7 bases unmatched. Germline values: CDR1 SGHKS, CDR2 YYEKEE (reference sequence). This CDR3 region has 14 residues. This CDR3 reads CASSIQGAEDTIYF. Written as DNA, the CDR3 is TGTGCCAGCAGCATACAGGGGGCTGAAGACACCATATATTTT.

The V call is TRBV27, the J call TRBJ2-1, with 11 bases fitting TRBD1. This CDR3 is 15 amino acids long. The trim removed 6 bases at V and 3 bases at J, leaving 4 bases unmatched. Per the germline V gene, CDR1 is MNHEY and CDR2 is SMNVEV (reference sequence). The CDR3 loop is CASRPGTGGYNEQFF. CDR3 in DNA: TGTGCCAGCAGACCCGGGACAGGGGGCTACAATGAGCAGTTCTTC.

DNA of the CDR3: TGTGCCAGCACTGGACACAGAGTCTACGAGCAGTACTTC. Its protein product is CASTGHRVYEQYF. The chain has TRBV2 and TRBJ2-7, with D tentatively TRBD1 (5 bases). CDR3 length: 13 residues. V lost 7 bases to trimming and J lost 3 bases, with 13 bases between them. Looked up from germline, CDR1 is SNHLY and CDR2 is FYNNEI.

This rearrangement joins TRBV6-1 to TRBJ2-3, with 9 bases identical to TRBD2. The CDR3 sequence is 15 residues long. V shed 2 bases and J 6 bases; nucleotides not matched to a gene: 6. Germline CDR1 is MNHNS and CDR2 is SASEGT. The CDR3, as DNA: TGTGCCAGCAGTGAATATGGACTAGCGACGGATACGCAGTATTTT. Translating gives CASSEYGLATDTQYF.

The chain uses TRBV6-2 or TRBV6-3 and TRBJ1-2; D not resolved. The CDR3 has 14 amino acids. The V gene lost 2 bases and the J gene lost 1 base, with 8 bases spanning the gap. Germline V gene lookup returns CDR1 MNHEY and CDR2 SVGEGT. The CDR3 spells CASSYAVNNYGYTF. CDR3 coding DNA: TGTGCCAGCAGTTACGCGGTGAATAACTATGGCTACACCTTC.

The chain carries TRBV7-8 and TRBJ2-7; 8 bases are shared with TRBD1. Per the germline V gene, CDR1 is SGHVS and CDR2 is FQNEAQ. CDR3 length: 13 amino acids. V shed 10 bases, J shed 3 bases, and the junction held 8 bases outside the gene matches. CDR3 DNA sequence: TGTGCCATCGCCCCAGGGGGCAGCTACGAGCAGTACTTC. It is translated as CAIAPGGSYEQYF.

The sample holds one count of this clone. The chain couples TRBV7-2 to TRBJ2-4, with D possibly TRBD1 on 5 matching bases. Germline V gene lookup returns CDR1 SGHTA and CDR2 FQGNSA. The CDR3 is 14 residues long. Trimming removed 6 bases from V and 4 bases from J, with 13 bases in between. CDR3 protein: CASSRGTQKNIQYF. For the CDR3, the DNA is TGTGCCAGCAGTAGGGGCACACAGAAAAACATTCAGTACTTC.

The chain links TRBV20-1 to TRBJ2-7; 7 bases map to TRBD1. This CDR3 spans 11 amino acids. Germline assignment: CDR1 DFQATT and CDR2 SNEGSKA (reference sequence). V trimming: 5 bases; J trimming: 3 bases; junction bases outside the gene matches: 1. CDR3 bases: TGCAGTGCTGGGGACAGCTACGAGCAGTACTTC. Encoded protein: CSAGDSYEQYF.

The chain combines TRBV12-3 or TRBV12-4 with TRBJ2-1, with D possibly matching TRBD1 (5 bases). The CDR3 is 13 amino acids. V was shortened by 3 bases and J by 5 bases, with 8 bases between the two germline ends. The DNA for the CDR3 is TGTGCCAGCAGTTTGTTGACAGACAATGAGCAGTTCTTC. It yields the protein CASSLLTDNEQFF.

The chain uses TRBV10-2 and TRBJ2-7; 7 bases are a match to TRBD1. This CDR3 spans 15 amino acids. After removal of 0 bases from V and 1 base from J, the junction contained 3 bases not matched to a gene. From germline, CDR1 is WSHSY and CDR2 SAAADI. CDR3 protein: CASSESGQQSYEQYF. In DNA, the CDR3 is TGCGCCAGCAGTGAGTCGGGACAGCAGTCCTACGAGCAGTACTTC.

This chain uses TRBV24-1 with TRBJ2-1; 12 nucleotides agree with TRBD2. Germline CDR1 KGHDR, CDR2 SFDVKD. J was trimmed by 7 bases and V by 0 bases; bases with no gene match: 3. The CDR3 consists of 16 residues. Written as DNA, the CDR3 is TGTGCCACCAGTGATTTGCTAGCGGGAGGGCCAAATGAGCAGTTCTTC. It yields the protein CATSDLLAGGPNEQFF.

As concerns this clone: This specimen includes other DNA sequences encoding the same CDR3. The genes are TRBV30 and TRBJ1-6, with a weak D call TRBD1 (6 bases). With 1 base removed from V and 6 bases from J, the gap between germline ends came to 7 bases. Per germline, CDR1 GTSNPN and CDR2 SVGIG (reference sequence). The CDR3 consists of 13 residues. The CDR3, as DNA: TGTGCCTGGAGTGGAGGGGGTAATTCACCCCTCCACTTT. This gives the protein CAWSGGGNSPLHF.

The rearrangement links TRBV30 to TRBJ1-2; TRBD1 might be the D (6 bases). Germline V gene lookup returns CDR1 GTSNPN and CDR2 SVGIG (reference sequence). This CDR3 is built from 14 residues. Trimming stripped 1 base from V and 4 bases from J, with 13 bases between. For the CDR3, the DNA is TGTGCCTGGAGTGCAGGGGCTGATGGCTATGGCTACACCTTC. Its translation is CAWSAGADGYGYTF. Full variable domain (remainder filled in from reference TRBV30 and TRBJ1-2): SQTIHQWPATLVQPVGSPLSLECTVEGTSNPNLYWYRQAAGRGLQLLFYSVGIGQISSEVPQNLSASRPQDRQFILSSKKLLLSDSGFYLCAWSAGADGYGYTFGSGTRLTVV.